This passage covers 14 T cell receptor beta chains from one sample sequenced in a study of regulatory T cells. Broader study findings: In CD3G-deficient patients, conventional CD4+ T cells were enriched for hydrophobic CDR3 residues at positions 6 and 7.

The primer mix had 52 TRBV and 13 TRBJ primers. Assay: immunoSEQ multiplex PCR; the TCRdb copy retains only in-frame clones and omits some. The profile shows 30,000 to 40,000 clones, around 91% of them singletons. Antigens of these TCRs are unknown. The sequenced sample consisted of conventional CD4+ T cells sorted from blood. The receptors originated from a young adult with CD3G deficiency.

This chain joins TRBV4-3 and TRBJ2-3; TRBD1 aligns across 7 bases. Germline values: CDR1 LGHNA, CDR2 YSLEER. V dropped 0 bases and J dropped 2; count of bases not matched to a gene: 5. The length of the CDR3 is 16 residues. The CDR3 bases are TGCGCCAGCAGCCAAGAGGGACAGCCTGACACAGATACGCAGTATTTT. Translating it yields CASSQEGQPDTDTQYF.

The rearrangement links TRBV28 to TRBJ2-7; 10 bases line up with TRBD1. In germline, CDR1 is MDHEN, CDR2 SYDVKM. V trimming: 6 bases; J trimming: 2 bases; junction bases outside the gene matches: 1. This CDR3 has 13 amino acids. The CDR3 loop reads CASRGQGTYEQYF. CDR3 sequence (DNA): TGTGCCAGCAGGGGACAGGGGACCTACGAGCAGTACTTC.

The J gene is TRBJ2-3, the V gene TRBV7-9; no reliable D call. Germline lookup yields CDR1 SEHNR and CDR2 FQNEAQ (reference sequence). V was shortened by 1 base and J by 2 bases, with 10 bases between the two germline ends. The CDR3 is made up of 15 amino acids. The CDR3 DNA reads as TGTGCCAGCAGCTTAGAAGGCTTCCTCACAGATACGCAGTATTTT. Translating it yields CASSLEGFLTDTQYF.

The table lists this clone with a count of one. The DNA for the CDR3 is TGTGCCAGCTCACCAGGTCTCTCCTACAATGAGCAGTTCTTC. It yields the protein CASSPGLSYNEQFF. This chain links TRBV18 with TRBJ2-1; D unclear. Trimming took off 2 bases at V and 0 bases at J, with 5 bases between the two ends. This CDR3 comprises 14 residues. CDR1 is KGHSH and CDR2 is LQKENI in the germline V gene.

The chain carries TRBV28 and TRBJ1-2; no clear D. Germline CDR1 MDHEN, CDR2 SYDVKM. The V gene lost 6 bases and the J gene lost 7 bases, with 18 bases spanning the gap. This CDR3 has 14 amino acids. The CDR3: CASSSPGPRGGYTF. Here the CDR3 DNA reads TGTGCCAGCAGCTCCCCCGGACCCCGGGGTGGCTACACCTTC.

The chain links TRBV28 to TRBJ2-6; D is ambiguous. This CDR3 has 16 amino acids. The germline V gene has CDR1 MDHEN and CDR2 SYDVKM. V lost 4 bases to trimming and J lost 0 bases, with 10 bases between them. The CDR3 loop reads CASSYRTSSGANVLTF. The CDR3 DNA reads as TGTGCCAGCAGTTACCGGACCTCCTCTGGGGCCAACGTCCTGACTTTC.

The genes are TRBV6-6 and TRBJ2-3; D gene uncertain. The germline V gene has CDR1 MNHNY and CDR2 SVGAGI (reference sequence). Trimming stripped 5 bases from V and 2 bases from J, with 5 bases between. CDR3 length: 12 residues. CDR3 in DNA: TGTGCCAGCAGTAGTTCCACAGATACGCAGTATTTT. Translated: CASSSSTDTQYF.

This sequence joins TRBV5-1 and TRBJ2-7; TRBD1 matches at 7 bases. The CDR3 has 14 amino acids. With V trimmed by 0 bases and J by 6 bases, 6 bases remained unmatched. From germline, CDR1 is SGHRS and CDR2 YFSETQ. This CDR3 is CASSLGTGMGEQYF. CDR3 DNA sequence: TGCGCCAGCAGCTTGGGGACAGGTATGGGCGAGCAGTACTTC.

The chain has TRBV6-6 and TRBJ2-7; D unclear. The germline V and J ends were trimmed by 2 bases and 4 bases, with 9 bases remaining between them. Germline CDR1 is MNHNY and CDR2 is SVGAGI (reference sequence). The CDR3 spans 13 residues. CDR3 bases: TGTGCCAGCAGTTACGGAGCAGTGTACGAGCAGTACTTC. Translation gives CASSYGAVYEQYF.

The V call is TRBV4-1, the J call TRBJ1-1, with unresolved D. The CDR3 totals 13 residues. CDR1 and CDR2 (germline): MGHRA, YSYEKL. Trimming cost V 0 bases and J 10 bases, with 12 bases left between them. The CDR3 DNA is TGCGCCAGCAGCCAAGAGGGGAATTCCAGAGCTTTCTTT. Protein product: CASSQEGNSRAFF.

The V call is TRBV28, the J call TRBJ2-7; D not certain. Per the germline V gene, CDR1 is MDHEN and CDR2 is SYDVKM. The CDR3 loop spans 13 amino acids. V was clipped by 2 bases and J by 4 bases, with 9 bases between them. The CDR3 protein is CASSLRTPYEQYF. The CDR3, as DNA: TGTGCCAGCAGTTTAAGGACCCCATACGAGCAGTACTTC.

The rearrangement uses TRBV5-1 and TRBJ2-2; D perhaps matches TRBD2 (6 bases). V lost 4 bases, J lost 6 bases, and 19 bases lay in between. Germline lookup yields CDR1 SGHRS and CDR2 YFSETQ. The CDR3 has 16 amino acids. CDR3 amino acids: CASSQEGSLTAGELFF. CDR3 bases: TGCGCCAGCAGCCAGGAGGGGAGCTTAACCGCCGGGGAGCTGTTTTTT.

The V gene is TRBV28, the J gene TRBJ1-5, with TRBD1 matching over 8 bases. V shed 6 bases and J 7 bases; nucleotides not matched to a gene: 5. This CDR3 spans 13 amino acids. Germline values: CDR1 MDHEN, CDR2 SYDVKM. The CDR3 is CASSIDRGQPQHF. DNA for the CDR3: TGTGCCAGCAGCATCGACAGGGGCCAGCCCCAGCATTTT.

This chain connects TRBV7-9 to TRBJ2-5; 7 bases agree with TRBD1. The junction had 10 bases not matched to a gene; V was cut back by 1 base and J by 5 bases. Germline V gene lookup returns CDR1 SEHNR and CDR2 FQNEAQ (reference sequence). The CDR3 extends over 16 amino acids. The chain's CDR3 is CASSLGFRQGEETQYF. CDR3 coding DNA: TGTGCCAGCAGCTTAGGGTTTCGACAGGGCGAGGAGACCCAGTACTTC.